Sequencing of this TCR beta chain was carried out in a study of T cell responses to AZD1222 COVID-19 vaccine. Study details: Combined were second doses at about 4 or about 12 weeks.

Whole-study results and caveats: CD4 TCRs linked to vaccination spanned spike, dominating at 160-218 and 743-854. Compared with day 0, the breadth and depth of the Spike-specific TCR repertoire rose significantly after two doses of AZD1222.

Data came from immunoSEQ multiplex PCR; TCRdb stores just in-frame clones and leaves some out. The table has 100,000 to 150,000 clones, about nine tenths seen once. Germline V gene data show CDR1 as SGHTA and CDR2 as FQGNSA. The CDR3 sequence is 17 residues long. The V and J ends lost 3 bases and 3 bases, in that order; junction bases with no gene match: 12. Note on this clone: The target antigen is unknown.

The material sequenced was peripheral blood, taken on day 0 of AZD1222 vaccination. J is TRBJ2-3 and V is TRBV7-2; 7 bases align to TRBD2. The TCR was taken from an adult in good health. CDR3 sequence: CASSFAVGEGWTDTQYF. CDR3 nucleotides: TGTGCCAGCAGCTTTGCGGTGGGGGAGGGGTGGACAGATACGCAGTATTTT.